Below, 24 T cell receptor beta chains from the same sample are listed, as sequenced in a study of neurological immune-mediated disorders. TCRdb re-called the 5' RACE reads through MiXCR, storing one row per CDR3 protein. The repertoire has tens of thousands of distinct CDR3 sequences, 3% to 4.5% of them found once; the top ten carry roughly 1.9%. The sample consisted of CD4+ T cells from blood. The receptors originated from a woman aged 40 to 55 with multiple sclerosis.

This clonotype was observed many times. The genes are TRBV5-1 and TRBJ2-3, with unresolved D. CDR3 size: 14 residues. Trimming removed 2 bases at V and 3 bases at J, with 10 bases between. Per germline, CDR1 SGHRS and CDR2 YFSETQ. The CDR3, as DNA: TGCGCCAGCAGCTTCCTAGTCGGTACAGATACGCAGTATTTT. Amino acid sequence: CASSFLVGTDTQYF.

This clonotype was picked up many times. The V gene is TRBV3-1, the J gene TRBJ2-2; TRBD1 matches 7 bases. CDR1 and CDR2 from the germline V gene are LGHDT and YNNKEL (reference sequence). The CDR3 has 14 residues. V shed 5 bases, J shed 2 bases, and the junction held 2 bases outside the gene matches. CDR3 loop: CASSGDSNTGELFF. The CDR3 DNA follows: TGTGCCAGCAGCGGGGACAGCAACACCGGGGAGCTGTTTTTT.

This clonotype was counted at least ten times. The CDR3 DNA reads TGCGCCAGCAGCTTGGGGCTAGCCCTTAGCACAGATACGCAGTATTTT. This gives the protein CASSLGLALSTDTQYF. This chain connects TRBV5-1 to TRBJ2-3, with D possibly matching TRBD2 (5 bases). Between the trimmed V and J ends, which lost 0 bases and 0 bases, there was a span of 11 bases. In germline, CDR1 is SGHRS, CDR2 YFSETQ. This CDR3 is built from 16 residues.

This clonotype has a count of ten or more. The chain uses TRBV4-2 and TRBJ2-3, with TRBD2 identical over 12 bases. This CDR3 comprises 19 residues. The junction had 15 bases not matched to a gene; V was cut back by 4 bases and J by 4 bases. Per germline, CDR1 LGHNA and CDR2 YNFKEQ. The CDR3 protein is CASSPRSGASGGVADTQYF. CDR3 coding DNA: TGTGCCAGCAGCCCCCGCTCCGGGGCTAGCGGGGGGGTGGCAGATACGCAGTATTTT.

This clonotype was recorded many times. This chain joins TRBV10-2 and TRBJ2-2; 12 bases line up with TRBD2. V was pared by 8 bases and J by 4 bases, with 5 bases of the junction left unmatched. CDR3 size: 15 residues. CDR1 is WSHSY and CDR2 is SAAADI in the germline V gene. The CDR3 bases are TGCGCCAGCCGGACTAGCGGGGCCTTCACCGGGGAGCTGTTTTTT. Its translation is CASRTSGAFTGELFF.

Ten or more counts support this clonotype. CDR3 residues: CASRKGTRTYEQYF. CDR3 bases: TGCGCCAGCAGGAAGGGGACAAGGACCTACGAGCAGTACTTC. The genes are TRBV5-1 and TRBJ2-7; D may be TRBD1 (6 bases). The CDR3 loop spans 14 amino acids. The germline V gene encodes CDR1 SGHRS and CDR2 YFSETQ. V was trimmed by 5 bases and J by 2 bases, leaving 14 bases between them.

This clonotype occurred many times. The chain couples TRBV29-1 to TRBJ1-6; D remains unclear. The length of the CDR3 is 15 residues. CDR1 is SQVTM, CDR2 ANQGSEA, per germline. Trimming cost V 1 base and J 10 bases, with 17 bases left between them. DNA for the CDR3: TGCAGCGTTGAAGCCCCGGAATCGGGAGACTCACCCCTCCACTTT. Translating gives CSVEAPESGDSPLHF.

In this sample, this clonotype turned up many times. This chain joins TRBV5-1 and TRBJ2-1; 7 bases align to TRBD2. Germline loops: CDR1 SGHRS, CDR2 YFSETQ. With V trimmed by 0 bases and J by 2 bases, 5 bases remained unmatched. The CDR3 is made up of 16 amino acids. In DNA, the CDR3 is TGCGCCAGCAGCTTGGTACGGGGGGTGACCTACAATGAGCAGTTCTTC. Its translation: CASSLVRGVTYNEQFF.

This clonotype has at least ten counts. The chain combines TRBV5-1 with TRBJ1-1; 12 bases are a match to TRBD1. CDR1 and CDR2 (germline): SGHRS, YFSETQ. The CDR3 is 15 residues long. The V segment lost 4 bases and the J segment 5 bases; nucleotides outside the gene matches: 6. In nucleotides, the CDR3 is TGCGCCAGCAGCGTCCGGGACAGGGGGCTGACTGAAGCTTTCTTT. It is translated as CASSVRDRGLTEAFF.

The chain combines TRBV18 with TRBJ2-7; TRBD2 matches 7 bases. Germline trimming cut 2 bases from V and 6 bases from J; bases unmatched to any gene: 1. The germline V gene has CDR1 KGHSH and CDR2 LQKENI. The CDR3 spans 12 residues. The CDR3 sequence is CASSPWGGEQYF. DNA for the CDR3: TGTGCCAGCTCACCATGGGGGGGCGAGCAGTACTTC.

In the case of this clonotype: This sequence may be a read error, since a much larger clone differs from it by one base. The chain combines TRBV5-1 with TRBJ2-7, with 9 bases identical to TRBD2. Germline CDR1 SGHRS, CDR2 YFSETQ. J was trimmed by 2 bases and V by 4 bases; bases with no gene match: 4. This CDR3 has 14 amino acids. Here the CDR3 reads CASSASGEPYEQYF. The CDR3 bases are TGCGCCAGCAGCGCTAGCGGGGAACCCTACGAGCAGTACTTC.

This clonotype was recorded at least ten times. The CDR3 here is CASSPDRGSSPLHF. The CDR3 nucleotides read TGCGCCAGCAGCCCGGACAGGGGGAGTTCACCCCTCCACTTT. V is TRBV5-1 and J is TRBJ1-6; TRBD1 matches 10 bases. Germline CDR1 SGHRS, CDR2 YFSETQ. V lost 4 bases, J lost 9 bases, and 4 bases stayed unmatched. The CDR3 runs to 14 residues.

This clonotype was observed at least ten times. The germline gene is not matched at one end of the junction; a read error may be the cause. This CDR3 reads CAISEPLRQGKGYEQYF. The CDR3 DNA reads as TGTGCCATTAGTGAACCCCTACGACAGGGTAAGGGATACGAGCAGTACTTC. V and J are TRBV10-3 and TRBJ2-7; 7 bases map to TRBD1. The CDR3 is 17 residues long. CDR1 is ENHRY, CDR2 SYGVKD, per germline.

This clonotype was detected ten times or more. This chain joins TRBV5-1 and TRBJ1-1; TRBD1 agrees at 7 bases. J was trimmed by 2 bases and V by 3 bases; bases with no gene match: 4. Per the germline V gene, CDR1 is SGHRS and CDR2 is YFSETQ. This CDR3 region has 14 residues. The CDR3 protein is CASSWGQFNTEAFF. The CDR3 DNA follows: TGCGCCAGCAGCTGGGGACAGTTTAACACTGAAGCTTTCTTT. Drawing the rest from reference TRBV5-1 and TRBJ1-1, the complete variable domain is KAGVTQTPRYLIKTRGQQVTLSCSPISGHRSVSWYQQTPGQGLQFLFEYFSETQRNKGNFPGRFSGRQFSNSRSEMNVSTLELGDSALYLCASSWGQFNTEAFFGQGTRLTVV.

This clonotype was picked up many times. The genes are TRBV14 and TRBJ1-1; 7 positions agree with TRBD1. V was pared by 4 bases and J by 3 bases, with 8 bases of the junction left unmatched. CDR1 and CDR2 (germline): SGHDN, FVKESK. The CDR3 extends over 15 amino acids. The chain's CDR3 is CASSPRQGFDTEAFF. The DNA for the CDR3 is TGTGCCAGCAGCCCAAGACAGGGTTTTGACACTGAAGCTTTCTTT.

The sample holds many counts of this clonotype. CDR3 sequence reads: CASSSSGEQFF. CDR3 nucleotide sequence: TGTGCCAGCAGCTCATCCGGTGAGCAGTTCTTC. The chain uses TRBV7-3 and TRBJ2-1; D is ambiguous. This CDR3 is 11 amino acids long. Germline V gene lookup returns CDR1 SGHTA and CDR2 FQGTGA. Trimming removed 4 bases from V and 9 bases from J, with 7 bases in between.

This clonotype was seen repeatedly, ten times or more. The genes are TRBV20-1 and TRBJ1-1, with D unresolved. CDR1 and CDR2 from the germline V gene are DFQATT and SNEGSKA (reference sequence). CDR3 length: 12 amino acids. The germline V and J ends were trimmed by 5 bases and 10 bases, with 17 bases remaining between them. CDR3 sequence: CSASGSPRGAFF. Here the CDR3 DNA reads TGCAGTGCTTCCGGGTCACCCCGGGGAGCTTTCTTT.

This clonotype was recorded many times. CDR3 in amino acids: CASTLRVLPSSGDEQFF. DNA of the CDR3: TGTGCCAGCACCCTACGCGTATTACCTTCAAGTGGGGATGAGCAGTTCTTC. V and J are TRBV5-5 and TRBJ2-1, with D hard to call. Germline CDR1 and CDR2: SGHKS and YYEKEE (reference sequence). The germline V and J ends were trimmed by 6 bases and 8 bases, with 27 bases remaining between them. The CDR3 has 17 amino acids.

This clonotype was observed at least ten times. This chain uses TRBV7-8 with TRBJ2-1; D gene uncertain. The CDR3 has 14 amino acids. Trimming stripped 0 bases from V and 5 bases from J, with 8 bases between. Germline loops: CDR1 SGHVS, CDR2 FQNEAQ. CDR3 amino acids: CASSLAGQNNEQFF. The DNA for the CDR3 is TGTGCCAGCAGCTTAGCGGGTCAGAACAATGAGCAGTTCTTC.

This clonotype appeared many times. The chain employs TRBV30 and TRBJ1-5; D is uncertain. V lost 2 bases to trimming and J lost 2 bases, with 7 bases between them. This CDR3 is 13 amino acids long. Germline V gene data show CDR1 as GTSNPN and CDR2 as SVGIG (reference sequence). CDR3: CAWSKQGNQPQHF. The CDR3, as DNA: TGTGCCTGGAGTAAGCAGGGCAATCAGCCCCAGCATTTT.

This clonotype has at least ten counts. The rearrangement uses TRBV29-1 and TRBJ2-7; unclear D gene. Germline lookup yields CDR1 SQVTM and CDR2 ANQGSEA. The V end was cut by 5 bases, the J end by 5 bases, with 13 bases between. The CDR3 consists of 12 residues. The CDR3 bases are TGCAGCGTTTGGTCCCCGGACCACGAGCAGTACTTC. This translates into CSVWSPDHEQYF.

This clonotype occurred many times. V usage is TRBV6-1 and J usage is TRBJ2-2; 9 positions agree with TRBD1. The CDR3 runs 17 residues. V was pared by 4 bases and J by 4 bases, with 10 bases of the junction left unmatched. CDR1 and CDR2 (germline): MNHNS, SASEGT. CDR3: CASSVLPGQGATGELFF. CDR3 bases: TGTGCCAGCAGTGTGCTCCCGGGACAGGGTGCCACCGGGGAGCTGTTTTTT.

There are many counts of this clonotype. The chain recombines TRBV5-1 with TRBJ2-7; D is perhaps TRBD2 (5 bases). The V end was cut by 4 bases, the J end by 2 bases, with 10 bases between. Germline-derived CDR1 and CDR2 are SGHRS and YFSETQ. CDR3 length: 13 amino acids. The CDR3 region has the DNA TGCGCCAGCAGCCTGGCGGGTCCCTACGAGCAGTACTTC. Translation gives CASSLAGPYEQYF.

This clonotype was counted ten times or more. The chain recombines TRBV7-2 with TRBJ2-7, with no clear D. V gave up 1 base and J gave up 2 bases, with 9 bases separating them. The germline V gene encodes CDR1 SGHTA and CDR2 FQGNSA. The CDR3 is 14 residues long. For the CDR3, the DNA is TGTGCCAGCAGCTTAGAGGAGTCAGCCTACGAGCAGTACTTC. Translating gives CASSLEESAYEQYF.